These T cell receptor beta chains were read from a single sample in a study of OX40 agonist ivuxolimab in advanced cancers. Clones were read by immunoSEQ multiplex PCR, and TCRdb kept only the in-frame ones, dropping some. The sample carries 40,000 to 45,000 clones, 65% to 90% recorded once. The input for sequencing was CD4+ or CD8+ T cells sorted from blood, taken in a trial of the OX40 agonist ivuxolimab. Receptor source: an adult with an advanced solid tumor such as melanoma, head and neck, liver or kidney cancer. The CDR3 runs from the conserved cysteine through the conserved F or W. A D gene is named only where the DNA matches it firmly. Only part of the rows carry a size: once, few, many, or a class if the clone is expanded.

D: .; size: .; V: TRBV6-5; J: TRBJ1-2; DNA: TGTGCCAGCAGCCGCAACGAGGACCTCAACTATGGCTACACCTTC; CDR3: CASSRNEDLNYGYTF
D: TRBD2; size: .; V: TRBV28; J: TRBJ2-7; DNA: TGTGCCAGCAGAGACCTGAGCGGGAGTTCCTACGAGCAGTACTTC; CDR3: CASRDLSGSSYEQYF
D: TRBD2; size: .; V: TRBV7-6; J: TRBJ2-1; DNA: TGTGCCAGCAGCGCCCCGGGAGGATTACACAATGAGCAGTTCTTC; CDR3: CASSAPGGLHNEQFF
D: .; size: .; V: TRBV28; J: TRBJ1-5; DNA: TGTGCCAGCAGTCTTAAGGGTTACAATCAGCCCCAGCATTTT; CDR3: CASSLKGYNQPQHF
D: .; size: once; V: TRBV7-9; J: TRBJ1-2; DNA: TGTGCCAGCAGCGAGCCGGTTGGAGACTATGGCTACACCTTC; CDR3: CASSEPVGDYGYTF
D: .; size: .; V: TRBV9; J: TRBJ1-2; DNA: TGTGCCAGCAGCCCGGAGGGGGTTCTTTGGTATGGCTACACCTTC; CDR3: CASSPEGVLWYGYTF
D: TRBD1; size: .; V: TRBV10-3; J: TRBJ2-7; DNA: TGTGCCATCAGTGAGTCAGGGGGACAGGGATCCTACGAGCAGTACTTC; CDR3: CAISESGGQGSYEQYF
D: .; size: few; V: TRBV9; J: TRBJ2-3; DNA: TGTGCCAGCAGCGTCTCCGGGGGGCTGGATACGCAGTATTTT; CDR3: CASSVSGGLDTQYF
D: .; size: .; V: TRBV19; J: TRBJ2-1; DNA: TGTGCCAGCATACCATCCGGGGCCTACAATGAGCAGTTCTTC; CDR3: CASIPSGAYNEQFF
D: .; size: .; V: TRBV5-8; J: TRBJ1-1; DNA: TGTGCCAGCAGCTTGTGGAAGTTCCGGCAGCGAAAGGAGGACACTGAAGCTTTCTTT; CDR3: CASSLWKFRQRKEDTEAFF
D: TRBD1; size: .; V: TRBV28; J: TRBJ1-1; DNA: TGTGCCAGCAGTTTATCGACAGGGGCCACTGAAGCTTTCTTT; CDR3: CASSLSTGATEAFF
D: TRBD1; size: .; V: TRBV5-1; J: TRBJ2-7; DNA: TGCGCCAGCAACAGGGGTGGGTCCGGCGAGCAGTACTTC; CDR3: CASNRGGSGEQYF
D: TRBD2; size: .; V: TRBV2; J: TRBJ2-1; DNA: TGTGCCAGTGGGGGACTAGCCATTGAGCAGTTCTTC; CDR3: CASGGLAIEQFF
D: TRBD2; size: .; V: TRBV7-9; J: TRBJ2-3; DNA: TGTGCCAGCAGCTCTCGACTAGCTTCTAGCACAGATACGCAGTATTTT; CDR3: CASSSRLASSTDTQYF
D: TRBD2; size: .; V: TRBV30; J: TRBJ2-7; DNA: TGTGCCTGGACCAGCGGGAGCTCCTACGAGCAGTACTTC; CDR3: CAWTSGSSYEQYF
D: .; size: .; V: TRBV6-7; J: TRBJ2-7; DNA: TGTGCCAGCAGGCCGGGACTTACCACCGTGAGGGGTCGGTCCTACGAGCAGTACTTC; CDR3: CASRPGLTTVRGRSYEQYF
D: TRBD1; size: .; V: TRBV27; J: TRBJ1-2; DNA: TGTGCCAGCAGTTTATCCGGGACAGGGGGCGGCTATGGCTACACCTTC; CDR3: CASSLSGTGGGYGYTF
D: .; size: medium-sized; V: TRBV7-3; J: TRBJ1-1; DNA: TGTGCCAGCAGCTTACTGGACAGCATGAACACTGAAGCTTTCTTT; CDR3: CASSLLDSMNTEAFF
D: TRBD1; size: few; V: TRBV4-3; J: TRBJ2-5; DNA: TGCGCCAGCAGCCAAGACCGGACAGGGGTATCGAAGACCCAGTACTTC; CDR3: CASSQDRTGVSKTQYF
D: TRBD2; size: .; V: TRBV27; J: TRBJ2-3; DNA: TGTGCCAGCACCTGGGGCGGGAGAACAACAGATACGCAGTATTTT; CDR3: CASTWGGRTTDTQYF
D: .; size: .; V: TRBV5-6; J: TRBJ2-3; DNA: TGTGCCAGCAGCTCACCCCGGGACACTATCCGCGGGGCAGATACGCAGTATTTT; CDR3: CASSSPRDTIRGADTQYF
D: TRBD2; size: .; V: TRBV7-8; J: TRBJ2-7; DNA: TGTGCCAGCAGCTTAGCGGGCGGGAGGAACTCCTACGAGCAGTACTTC; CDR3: CASSLAGGRNSYEQYF
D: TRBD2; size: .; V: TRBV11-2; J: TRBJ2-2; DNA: TGTGCCAGCAGCTCCTTCCGGGGGGAGTCCACCGGGGAGCTGTTTTTT; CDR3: CASSSFRGESTGELFF
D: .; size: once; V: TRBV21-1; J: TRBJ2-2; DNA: TGTGCCAGCCATGGGACAGGGAGTTGGATGGCCACCGGGGAGCTGTTTTTT; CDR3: CASHGTGSWMATGELFF
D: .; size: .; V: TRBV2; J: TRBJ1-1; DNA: TGTGCCAGCACCGGGTCTGAAGCTTTCTTT; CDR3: CASTGSEAFF
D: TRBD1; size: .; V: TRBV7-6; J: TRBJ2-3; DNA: TGTGCCAGCAGCTCCCTTATGGACAGGCAAGGAAATACGCAGTATTTT; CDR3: CASSSLMDRQGNTQYF
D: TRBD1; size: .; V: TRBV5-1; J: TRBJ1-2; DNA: TGCGCCAGCAGCCCGACAGGGCCTAACTATGGCTACACCTTC; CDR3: CASSPTGPNYGYTF
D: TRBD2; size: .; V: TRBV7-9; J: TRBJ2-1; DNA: TGTGCCAGCAGGCTAGCGGGGGGGAGAAGCAATGAGCAGTTCTTC; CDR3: CASRLAGGRSNEQFF
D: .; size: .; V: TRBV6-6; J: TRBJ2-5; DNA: TGTGCCAGCAGCCTATGGGTGGGGGCCCAAGAGACCCAGTACTTC; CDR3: CASSLWVGAQETQYF